Shown below are 19 T cell receptor beta chains from a single sample sequenced in a study of blood T cell repertoires in COVID-19. The table came from immunoSEQ multiplex PCR; TCRdb's copy has only in-frame clones and leaves some out. The repertoire holds roughly 74,000 clones, with 80% to 90% as singletons. The source material was peripheral blood. The receptor set was obtained from a woman at least 80 years old with active or convalescent COVID-19.

This chain connects TRBV11-3 to TRBJ2-1; 7 bases are a match to TRBD2. This CDR3 has 14 amino acids. Germline V CDR1 and CDR2: SGHNT, YENEEA. V trimming: 5 bases; J trimming: 5 bases; junction bases outside the gene matches: 6. The CDR3 DNA sequence: TGTGCCAGCAGCCCAGGGACTACTAACAATGAGCAGTTCTTC. Translation: CASSPGTTNNEQFF.

This chain joins TRBV5-4 and TRBJ1-1; TRBD1 matches at 9 bases. Germline trimming cut 4 bases from V and 4 bases from J; bases unmatched to any gene: 8. The CDR3 totals 15 residues. CDR1 and CDR2 from the germline V gene are SGHNT and YYREEE (reference sequence). As DNA, the CDR3 is TGTGCCAGCAGCATACCCGAGACAGGGGGCACTGAAGCTTTCTTT. This encodes CASSIPETGGTEAFF.

The table lists this clone with a count of one. This chain connects TRBV21-1 to TRBJ2-4; no check of the table's D call, TRBD1, against the DNA was made. TRBV21-1 is reported as a pseudogene. The CDR3 runs to 16 residues. Here the CDR3 reads CASSLRRGREKNIQYF. CDR3 DNA sequence: TGTGCCAGCAGCCTGAGGAGGGGGCGAGAAAAAAACATTCAGTACTTC.

CDR3 nucleotide sequence: TGTGCCAGCAGCTTAAGGAGTTACAATGAGCAGTTCTTC. It encodes CASSLRSYNEQFF. The chain uses TRBV7-2 and TRBJ2-1; D is unclear. CDR1 and CDR2 from the germline V gene are SGHTA and FQGNSA. V was trimmed by 2 bases and J by 4 bases, leaving 6 bases between them. The CDR3 sequence is 13 residues long.

The chain recombines TRBV6-1 with TRBJ2-1, with no clear D. There are 12 residues in the CDR3. Germline V gene data show CDR1 as MNHNS and CDR2 as SASEGT. V lost 3 bases, J lost 4 bases, and 4 bases lay in between. CDR3 nucleotide sequence: TGTGCCAGCAGTGAGTCTTACAATGAGCAGTTCTTC. Translation: CASSESYNEQFF.

This chain connects TRBV30 to TRBJ2-3; weak D call: TRBD1 (6 bases). The ends were cut back, 3 bases at V and 4 bases at J, with 17 bases in the middle. Germline CDR1 and CDR2: GTSNPN and SVGIG (reference sequence). CDR3 length equals 15 residues. CDR3 amino acids: CAWSGQGSRADTQYF. The CDR3 DNA sequence: TGTGCCTGGAGCGGCCAGGGGAGCCGGGCAGATACGCAGTATTTT.

The chain uses TRBV5-1 and TRBJ1-1, with D hard to call. Germline V lookup: CDR1 SGHRS, CDR2 YFSETQ. CDR3 length: 14 amino acids. V shed 0 bases and J shed 0 bases, with 6 bases lying between them. CDR3 in DNA: TGCGCCAGCAGCTTGGCAGTGATGAACACTGAAGCTTTCTTT. Residues: CASSLAVMNTEAFF.

This clone was picked up a small number of times. J is TRBJ2-6 and V is TRBV5-6, with D maybe TRBD2 (6 bases). CDR1 is SGHDT, CDR2 YYEEEE, per germline. The CDR3 is 16 amino acids. With 3 bases removed from V and 3 bases from J, the gap between germline ends came to 13 bases. CDR3 nucleotide sequence: TGTGCCAGCAGCTCTGGGCCGGGGGTTGGGGCCAACGTCCTGACTTTC. Encoded protein: CASSSGPGVGANVLTF.

The CDR3 coding sequence is TGCGCCAGCAGCCAAGAAGGCGGGAACACCGGGGAGCTGTTTTTT. It translates to CASSQEGGNTGELFF. J is TRBJ2-2 and V is TRBV4-1; D is unclear. CDR3 length equals 15 residues. With 0 bases removed from V and 1 base from J, the gap between germline ends came to 6 bases. Germline CDR1 and CDR2: MGHRA and YSYEKL.

The chain employs TRBV29-1 and TRBJ1-1; 8 bases are shared with TRBD1. Germline values: CDR1 SQVTM, CDR2 ANQGSEA. CDR3 size: 13 residues. Trimming cost V 4 bases and J 8 bases; bases outside gene matches: 9. CDR3 in amino acids: CSVASTGEDEAFF. The CDR3 DNA is TGCAGCGTTGCCTCGACAGGGGAGGACGAAGCTTTCTTT.

The CDR3 loop is CASSPRRTEMNTEAFF. The CDR3 coding sequence is TGTGCCAGTAGTCCCCGACGGACAGAAATGAACACTGAAGCTTTCTTT. This chain uses TRBV19 with TRBJ1-1; tentative D call: TRBD1 (6 bases). Trimming removed 5 bases from V and 0 bases from J, with 16 bases in between. The germline CDR1 and CDR2 sequences are LNHDA and SQIVND (reference sequence). The CDR3 is 16 amino acids. Filled out from reference TRBV19 and TRBJ1-1, the complete variable domain reads DGGITQSPKYLFRKEGQNVTLSCEQNLNHDAMYWYRQDPGQGLRLIYYSQIVNDFQKGDIAEGYSVSREKKESFPLTVTSAQKNPTAFYLCASSPRRTEMNTEAFFGQGTRLTVV.

This rearrangement joins TRBV9 to TRBJ2-1, with 12 bases aligning to TRBD2. This CDR3 spans 17 amino acids. V gave up 4 bases and J gave up 0 bases; unmatched junction bases: 5. The germline V gene has CDR1 SGDLS and CDR2 YYNGEE. The CDR3 reads CASSFLAGGPSYNEQFF. The DNA for the CDR3 is TGTGCCAGCAGCTTTCTAGCGGGAGGGCCCTCCTACAATGAGCAGTTCTTC. The variable domain in full, with the rest retrieved from reference TRBV9 and TRBJ2-1, is DSGVTQTPKHLITATGQRVTLRCSPRSGDLSVYWYQQSLDQGLQFLIQYYNGEERAKGNILERFSAQQFPDLHSELNLSSLELGDSALYFCASSFLAGGPSYNEQFFGPGTRLTVL.

The V and J genes are TRBV3-1 (or the pseudogene TRBV3-2) and TRBJ1-4; TRBD1 agrees at 7 bases. V trimming: 4 bases; J trimming: 5 bases; junction bases outside the gene matches: 7. Germline V gene data show CDR1 as LGHDT and CDR2 as YNNKEL (reference sequence). This CDR3 is built from 15 residues. The CDR3 spells CASSRRDSQNEKLFF. In DNA, the CDR3 is TGTGCCAGCAGCCGGCGGGACAGCCAAAATGAAAAACTGTTTTTT.

This clone was seen only once. The V call is TRBV10-3, the J call TRBJ1-1; 9 nucleotides align to TRBD1. V was clipped by 5 bases and J by 4 bases; unmatched bases: 5. The germline V gene has CDR1 ENHRY and CDR2 SYGVKD. CDR3 length: 14 amino acids. The CDR3 DNA reads as TGTGCCATCAGTTCCGGGACAGGGAGCACTGAAGCTTTCTTT. As protein: CAISSGTGSTEAFF.

The CDR3 sequence is CASSLFQGADEAFF. The CDR3 coding sequence is TGTGCCAGCAGCTTGTTCCAGGGGGCGGATGAAGCTTTCTTT. This chain joins TRBV7-9 and TRBJ1-1, with TRBD1 matching 8 bases. Germline loops: CDR1 SEHNR, CDR2 FQNEAQ (reference sequence). The junction had 7 bases not matched to a gene; V was cut back by 3 bases and J by 7 bases. The CDR3 extends over 14 amino acids.

The chain joins TRBV5-1 to TRBJ2-3, with D perhaps TRBD2 (7 bases). V lost 4 bases and J lost 4, with 19 bases in between. The CDR3 spans 16 residues. Germline-derived CDR1 and CDR2 are SGHRS and YFSETQ. The CDR3 DNA is TGCGCCAGCAGCGCCCTTAGGGGGGGTCAAGCAGATACGCAGTATTTT. Its translation: CASSALRGGQADTQYF.

V usage is TRBV7-2 and J usage is TRBJ2-1; D is possibly TRBD1 (5 bases). Germline V gene data show CDR1 as SGHTA and CDR2 as FQGNSA. V lost 3 bases, J lost 0 bases, and 9 bases lay in between. This CDR3 spans 15 amino acids. DNA for the CDR3: TGTGCCAGCAGCTTCGACAGTAGCTCCTACAATGAGCAGTTCTTC. Translating it yields CASSFDSSSYNEQFF.

V usage is TRBV18 and J usage is TRBJ2-3; the D gene is possibly TRBD1 (5 bases). Trimming took 4 bases from V and 1 from J, leaving 9 bases between them. Germline assignment: CDR1 KGHSH and CDR2 LQKENI. CDR3 size: 14 residues. CDR3 bases: TGTGCCAGCTCACTATCCAGGGGCACAGATACGCAGTATTTT. Translation gives CASSLSRGTDTQYF.

The chain has TRBV5-6 and TRBJ2-1; the D gene is possibly TRBD1 (6 bases). Germline CDR1 and CDR2: SGHDT and YYEEEE. This CDR3 comprises 15 residues. V lost 1 base and J lost 4, with 12 bases in between. This CDR3 reads CASSLTDRRYNEQFF. The CDR3 DNA reads TGTGCCAGCAGCTTGACTGACAGGAGATACAATGAGCAGTTCTTC.